This T cell receptor (beta chain) originates from a study of blood T cells in healthy people across ages. Study in general: When template switching was applied, about one barcoded beta molecule was captured per two T cells.

Peripheral blood was drawn, around 9.5 milliliters per donor. Using a J-beta primer mix together with a sample-barcoded 5' primer, a second PCR was run for about 7 to 12 cycles. TCRdb re-called the 5' RACE reads with MiXCR, one entry per CDR3 protein. The sample yields around 1,600,000 distinct CDR3 sequences, about 42% seen once. This CDR3 has 14 amino acids. The germline gives CDR1 LGHNA, CDR2 YSLEER. V lost 2 bases and J lost 2, with 10 bases in between. The chain links TRBV4-3 to TRBJ2-7, with D unresolved. This clonotype was obtained from a woman aged 18-35 years in good health. Sequences were obtained from blood. The CDR3 nucleotides read TGCGCCAGCAGCCAATACCCCGGCACCTACGAGCAGTACTTC. Amino acids: CASSQYPGTYEQYF.